This TCR beta chain was captured by sequencing in a study of read filtering for tumor transcriptome and immune sequencing. About the study: The cohort had some 17 men and 14 women aged roughly 40 to 90, mean around 63 years.

Ten or more counts support this clonotype. The library was built from about 400 ng RNA with molecular barcoded adaptors for alpha/delta and beta/gamma chains. MiXCR, applied by TCRdb to the reads, yields one record per CDR3 protein. The repertoire holds tens of thousands of distinct CDR3 sequences, with about 19% as singletons. The germline V gene has CDR1 LGHDT and CDR2 YNNKEL (reference sequence). V was trimmed by 1 base and J by 1 base, leaving 7 bases between them. The CDR3 contains 14 residues. The chain joins TRBV3-1 to TRBJ1-1; D not certain. This receptor was obtained from a donor at least 40 years old with multiple myeloma. The sequenced sample was a population of CD138-negative cells sorted from bone marrow. The CDR3 DNA reads as TGTGCCAGCAGCCAAGTGTTAAAGAACACTGAAGCTTTCTTT. It specifies CASSQVLKNTEAFF.